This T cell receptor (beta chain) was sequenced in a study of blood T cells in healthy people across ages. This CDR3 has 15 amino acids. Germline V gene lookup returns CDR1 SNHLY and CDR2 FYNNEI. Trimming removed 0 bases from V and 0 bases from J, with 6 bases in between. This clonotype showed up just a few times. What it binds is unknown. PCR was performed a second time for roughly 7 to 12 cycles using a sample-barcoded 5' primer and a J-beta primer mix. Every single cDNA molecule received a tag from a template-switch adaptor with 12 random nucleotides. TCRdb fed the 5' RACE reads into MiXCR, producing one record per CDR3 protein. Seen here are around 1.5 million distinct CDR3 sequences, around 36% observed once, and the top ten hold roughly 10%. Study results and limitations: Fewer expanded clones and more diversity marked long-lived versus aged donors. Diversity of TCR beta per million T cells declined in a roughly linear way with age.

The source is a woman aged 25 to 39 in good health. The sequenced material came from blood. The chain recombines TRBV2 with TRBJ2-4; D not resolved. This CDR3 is CASSEAQLAKNIQYF. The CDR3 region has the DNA TGTGCCAGCAGTGAAGCGCAACTAGCCAAAAACATTCAGTACTTC. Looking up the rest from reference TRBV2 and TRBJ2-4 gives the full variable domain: EPEVTQTPSHQVTQMGQEVILRCVPISNHLYFYWYRQILGQKVEFLVSFYNNEISEKSEIFDDQFSVERPDGSNFTLKIRSTKLEDSAMYFCASSEAQLAKNIQYFGAGTRLSVL.